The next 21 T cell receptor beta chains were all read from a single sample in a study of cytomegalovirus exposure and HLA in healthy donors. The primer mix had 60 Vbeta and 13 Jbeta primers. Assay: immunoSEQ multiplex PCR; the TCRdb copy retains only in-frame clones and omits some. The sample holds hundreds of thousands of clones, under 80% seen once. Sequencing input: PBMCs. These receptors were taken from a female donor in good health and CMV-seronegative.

CDR3 residues: CASRRASDQQYF. In DNA, the CDR3 is TGTGCCAGCAGGAGGGCTAGCGATCAGCAGTACTTC. The chain is built from TRBV2 and TRBJ2-7; D perhaps matches TRBD2 (6 bases). The CDR3 sequence is 12 residues long. The V gene's germline CDR1 is SNHLY and CDR2 FYNNEI. Trimming cost V 6 bases and J 8 bases, with 14 bases left between them.

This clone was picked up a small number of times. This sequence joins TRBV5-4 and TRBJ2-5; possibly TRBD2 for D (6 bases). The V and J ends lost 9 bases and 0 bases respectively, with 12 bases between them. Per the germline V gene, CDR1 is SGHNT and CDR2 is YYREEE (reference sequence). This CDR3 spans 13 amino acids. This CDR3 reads CATYKRDQETQYF. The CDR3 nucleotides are TGTGCCACCTACAAGCGGGACCAAGAGACCCAGTACTTC.

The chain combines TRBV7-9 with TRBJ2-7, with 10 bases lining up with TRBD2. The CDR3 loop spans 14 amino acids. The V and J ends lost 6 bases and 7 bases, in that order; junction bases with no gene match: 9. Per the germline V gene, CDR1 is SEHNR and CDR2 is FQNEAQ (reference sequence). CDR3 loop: CASSISGRTREQYF. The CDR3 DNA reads TGTGCCAGCAGTATTAGCGGGAGGACACGGGAGCAGTACTTC.

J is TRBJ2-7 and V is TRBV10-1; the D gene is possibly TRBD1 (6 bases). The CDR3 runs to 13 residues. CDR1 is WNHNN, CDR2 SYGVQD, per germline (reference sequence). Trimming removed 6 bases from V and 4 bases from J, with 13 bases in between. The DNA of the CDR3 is TGCGCCAGCAGCCTGACAGGTTCGTACGAGCAGTACTTC. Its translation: CASSLTGSYEQYF.

DNA for the CDR3: TGTGCCAGCAGTCCAGTGGGGAGCGGGGCCAACGTCCTGACTTTC. Translating gives CASSPVGSGANVLTF. The J gene is TRBJ2-6, the V gene TRBV27; a possible D gene is TRBD2 (5 bases). The germline gives CDR1 MNHEY, CDR2 SMNVEV (reference sequence). The germline V and J ends were trimmed by 5 bases and 4 bases, with 12 bases remaining between them. CDR3 length equals 15 residues.

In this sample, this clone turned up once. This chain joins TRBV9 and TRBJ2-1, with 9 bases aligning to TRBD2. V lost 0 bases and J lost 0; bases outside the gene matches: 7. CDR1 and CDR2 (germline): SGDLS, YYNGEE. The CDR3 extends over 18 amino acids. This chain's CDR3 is CASSVVGGRASSYNEQFF. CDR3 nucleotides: TGTGCCAGCAGCGTAGTAGGCGGGAGGGCTAGCTCCTACAATGAGCAGTTCTTC.

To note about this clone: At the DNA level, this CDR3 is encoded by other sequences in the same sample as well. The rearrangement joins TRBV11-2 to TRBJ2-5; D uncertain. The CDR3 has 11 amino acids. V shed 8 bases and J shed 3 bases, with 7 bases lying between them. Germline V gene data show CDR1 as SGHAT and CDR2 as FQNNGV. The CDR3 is CASSSEETQYF. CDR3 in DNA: TGTGCCAGCTCGAGCGAAGAGACCCAGTACTTC. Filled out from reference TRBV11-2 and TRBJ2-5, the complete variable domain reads EAGVAQSPRYKIIEKRQSVAFWCNPISGHATLYWYQQILGQGPKLLIQFQNNGVVDDSQLPKDRFSAERLKGVDSTLKIQPAKLEDSAVYLCASSSEETQYFGPGTRLLVL.

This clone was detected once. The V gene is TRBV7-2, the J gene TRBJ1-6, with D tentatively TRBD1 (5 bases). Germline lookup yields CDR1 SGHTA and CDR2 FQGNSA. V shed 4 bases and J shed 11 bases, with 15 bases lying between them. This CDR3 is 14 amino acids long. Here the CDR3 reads CASSSGQGLTPLHF. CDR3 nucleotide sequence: TGTGCCAGCAGCTCTGGGCAGGGATTAACACCCCTCCACTTT.

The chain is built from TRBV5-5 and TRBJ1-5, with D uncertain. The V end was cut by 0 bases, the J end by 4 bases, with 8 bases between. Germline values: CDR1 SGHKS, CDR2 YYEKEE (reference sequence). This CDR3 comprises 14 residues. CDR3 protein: CASSLATRNQPQHF. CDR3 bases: TGTGCCAGCAGCTTGGCGACAAGAAATCAGCCCCAGCATTTT.

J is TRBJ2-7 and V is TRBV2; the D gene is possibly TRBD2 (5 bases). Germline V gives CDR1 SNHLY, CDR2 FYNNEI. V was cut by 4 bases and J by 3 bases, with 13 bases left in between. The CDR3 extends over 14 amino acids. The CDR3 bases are TGTGCCAGCAGTGGGACCCTGAGGGACTACGAGCAGTACTTC. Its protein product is CASSGTLRDYEQYF. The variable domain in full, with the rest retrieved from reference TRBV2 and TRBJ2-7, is EPEVTQTPSHQVTQMGQEVILRCVPISNHLYFYWYRQILGQKVEFLVSFYNNEISEKSEIFDDQFSVERPDGSNFTLKIRSTKLEDSAMYFCASSGTLRDYEQYFGPGTRLTVT.

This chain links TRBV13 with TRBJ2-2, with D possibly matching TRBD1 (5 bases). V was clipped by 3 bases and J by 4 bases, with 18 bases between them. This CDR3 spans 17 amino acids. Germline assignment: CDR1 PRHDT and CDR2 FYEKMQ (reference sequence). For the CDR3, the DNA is TGTGCCAGCAGCTTGTCTAGACAGCCCTTGCTCACCGGGGAGCTGTTTTTT. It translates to CASSLSRQPLLTGELFF.

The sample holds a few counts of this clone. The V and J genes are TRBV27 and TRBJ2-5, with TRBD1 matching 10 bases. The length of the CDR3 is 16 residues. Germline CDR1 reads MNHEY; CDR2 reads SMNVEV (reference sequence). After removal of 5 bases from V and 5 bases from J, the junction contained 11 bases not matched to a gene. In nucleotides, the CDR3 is TGTGCCAGCAGTGTAACTTCGACAGGGGGCTTCGAGACCCAGTACTTC. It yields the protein CASSVTSTGGFETQYF.

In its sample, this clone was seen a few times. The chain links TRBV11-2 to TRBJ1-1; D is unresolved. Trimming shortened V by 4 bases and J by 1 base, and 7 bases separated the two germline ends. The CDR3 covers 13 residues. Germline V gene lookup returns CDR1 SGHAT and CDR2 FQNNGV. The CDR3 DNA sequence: TGTGCCAGCAGCTACGCCAGGAACACTGAAGCTTTCTTT. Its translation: CASSYARNTEAFF. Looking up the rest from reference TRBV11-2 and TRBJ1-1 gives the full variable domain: EAGVAQSPRYKIIEKRQSVAFWCNPISGHATLYWYQQILGQGPKLLIQFQNNGVVDDSQLPKDRFSAERLKGVDSTLKIQPAKLEDSAVYLCASSYARNTEAFFGQGTRLTVV.

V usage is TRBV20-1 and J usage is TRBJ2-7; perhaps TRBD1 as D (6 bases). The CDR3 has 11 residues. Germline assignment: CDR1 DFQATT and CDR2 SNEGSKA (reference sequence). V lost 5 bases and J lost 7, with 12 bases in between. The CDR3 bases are TGCAGTGCTGACAGGCTACGGGAGCAGTACTTC. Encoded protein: CSADRLREQYF.

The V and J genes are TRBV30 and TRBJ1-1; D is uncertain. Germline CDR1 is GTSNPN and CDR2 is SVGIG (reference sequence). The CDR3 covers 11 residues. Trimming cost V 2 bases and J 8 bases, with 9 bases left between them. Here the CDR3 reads CAWSRNSEAFF. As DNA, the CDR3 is TGTGCCTGGAGTAGGAACAGCGAAGCTTTCTTT.

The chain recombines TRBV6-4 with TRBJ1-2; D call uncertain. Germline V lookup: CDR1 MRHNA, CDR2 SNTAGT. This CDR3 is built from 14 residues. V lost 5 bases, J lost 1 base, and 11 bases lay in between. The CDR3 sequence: CASSSTGNNYGYTF. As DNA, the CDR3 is TGTGCCAGCAGTAGCACGGGAAATAACTATGGCTACACCTTC.

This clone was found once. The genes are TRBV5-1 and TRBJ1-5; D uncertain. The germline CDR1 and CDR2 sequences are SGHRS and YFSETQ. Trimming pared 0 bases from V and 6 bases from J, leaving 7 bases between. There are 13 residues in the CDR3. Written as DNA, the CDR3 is TGCGCCAGCAGCTTGGACCCCGGTCAGCCCCAGCATTTT. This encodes CASSLDPGQPQHF.

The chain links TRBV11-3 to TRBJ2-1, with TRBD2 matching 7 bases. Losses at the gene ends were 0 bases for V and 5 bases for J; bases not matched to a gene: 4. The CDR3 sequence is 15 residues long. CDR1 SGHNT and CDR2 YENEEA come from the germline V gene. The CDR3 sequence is CASSLDLSGNNEQFF. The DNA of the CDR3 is TGTGCCAGCAGCTTAGATCTAAGCGGGAACAATGAGCAGTTCTTC.

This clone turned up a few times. The CDR3: CASSYIRGSHYYEQYF. CDR3 in DNA: TGTGCCAGCAGTTACATCAGGGGATCCCATTACTACGAGCAGTACTTC. This sequence joins TRBV6-5 and TRBJ2-7; tentatively, D is TRBD1 (6 bases). Per germline, CDR1 MNHEY and CDR2 SVGAGI. CDR3 length equals 16 residues. V shed 2 bases and J shed 3 bases, with 17 bases lying between them.

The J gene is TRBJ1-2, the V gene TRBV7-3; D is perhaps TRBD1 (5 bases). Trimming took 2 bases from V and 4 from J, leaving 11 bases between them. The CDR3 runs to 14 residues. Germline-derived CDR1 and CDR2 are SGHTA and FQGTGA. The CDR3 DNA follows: TGTGCCAGCAGCTTAGCCGCAGGGTCCTATGGCTACACCTTC. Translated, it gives CASSLAAGSYGYTF.

CDR3 sequence: CASSVWDSYEQYF. CDR3 DNA sequence: TGTGCCAGCAGTGTTTGGGACTCTTACGAGCAGTACTTC. This chain uses TRBV6-1 with TRBJ2-7; D might be TRBD2 (6 bases). CDR1 is MNHNS and CDR2 is SASEGT in the germline V gene. The CDR3 loop spans 13 amino acids. V shed 4 bases and J shed 4 bases, with 11 bases lying between them.